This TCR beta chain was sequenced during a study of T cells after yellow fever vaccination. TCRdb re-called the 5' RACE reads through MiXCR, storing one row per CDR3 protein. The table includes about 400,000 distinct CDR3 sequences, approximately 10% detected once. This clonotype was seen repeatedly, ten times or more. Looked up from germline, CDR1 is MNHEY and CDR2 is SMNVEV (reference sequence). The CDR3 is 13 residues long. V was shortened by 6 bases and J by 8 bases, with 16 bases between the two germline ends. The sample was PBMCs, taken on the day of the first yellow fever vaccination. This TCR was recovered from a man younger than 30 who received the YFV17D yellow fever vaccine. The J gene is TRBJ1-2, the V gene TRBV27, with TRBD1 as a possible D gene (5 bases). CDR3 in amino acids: CASSPHLDIGYTF. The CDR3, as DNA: TGTGCCAGCAGCCCACATTTGGACATCGGCTACACCTTC.